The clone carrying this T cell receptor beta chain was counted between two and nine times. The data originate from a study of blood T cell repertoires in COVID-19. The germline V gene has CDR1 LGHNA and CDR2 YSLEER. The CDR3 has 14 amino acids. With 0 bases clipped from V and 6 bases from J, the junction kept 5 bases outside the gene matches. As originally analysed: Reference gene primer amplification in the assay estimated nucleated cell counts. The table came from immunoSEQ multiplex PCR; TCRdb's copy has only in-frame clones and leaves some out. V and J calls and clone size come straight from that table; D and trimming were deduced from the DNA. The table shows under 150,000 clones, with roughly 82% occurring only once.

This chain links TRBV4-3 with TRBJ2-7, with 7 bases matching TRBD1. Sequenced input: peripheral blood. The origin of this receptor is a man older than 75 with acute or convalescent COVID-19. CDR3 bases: TGCGCCAGCAGCCAAGATCGTAGGGGGCCCGAGCAGTACTTC. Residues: CASSQDRRGPEQYF.